These T cell receptor beta chains were read from a single sample in a study of Ad26.COV2.S vaccination and SARS-CoV-2 variants. Generated by immunoSEQ multiplex PCR, the TCRdb table keeps only in-frame clones and is missing some. This table has about 440,000 clones, about 90% appearing once. The sequenced sample was peripheral blood, obtained in a trial of Ad26.COV2.S vaccine versus placebo. The origin of the receptors is a person aged 18-60 years who received the Ad26.COV2.S COVID-19 vaccine or a placebo. Both conserved end residues are part of each CDR3. A D gene is named only where the DNA matches it firmly. Expanded clones get a size class; other rows say once, few or many, or leave the size out.

16	TRBJ1-5	TRBD1	TRBV3-1/TRBV3-2	NA	CASSQGTDRGNQPQHF	TGTGCCAGCAGCCAAGGAACCGACAGGGGGAATCAGCCCCAGCATTTT
17	TRBJ2-7	NA	TRBV18	NA	CASSIKSLGPYGPRQYF	TGTGCCAGCTCAATCAAAAGCCTTGGCCCTTATGGACCCCGGCAGTACTTC
14	TRBJ2-3	NA	TRBV6-2/TRBV6-3	NA	CASSRGSSTDTQYF	TGTGCCAGCAGTCGGGGGTCTAGCACAGATACGCAGTATTTT
15	TRBJ2-3	TRBD1	TRBV10-3	NA	CAITGTGGGTDTQYF	TGTGCCATCACCGGGACAGGGGGCGGGACAGATACGCAGTATTTT
14	TRBJ2-1	TRBD2	TRBV27	once	CANPAGAGGNEQFF	TGTGCCAACCCAGCGGGAGCGGGGGGGAATGAGCAGTTCTTC
17	TRBJ2-3	TRBD2	TRBV27	NA	CASRTSGLSASTDTQYF	TGTGCCAGCAGGACTAGCGGCCTAAGTGCTTCCACAGATACGCAGTATTTT
15	TRBJ1-2	NA	TRBV7-8	NA	CASSLQGWENYGYTF	TGTGCCAGCAGCTTACAAGGATGGGAGAACTATGGCTACACCTTC
16	TRBJ2-1	TRBD2	TRBV9	NA	CASSGWTSSSYNEQFF	TGTGCCAGCAGCGGGTGGACTAGCTCCTCCTACAATGAGCAGTTCTTC
15	TRBJ1-5	NA	TRBV30	NA	CAWSRGTASNQPQHF	TGTGCCTGGAGTCGAGGGACCGCCTCCAATCAGCCCCAGCATTTT
15	TRBJ1-1	NA	TRBV2	once	CASSEMQHRNTEAFF	TGTGCCAGCAGTGAAATGCAACACCGGAACACTGAAGCTTTCTTT
13	TRBJ1-1	NA	TRBV4-2	NA	CASSQDRAREAFF	TGTGCCAGCAGCCAAGATCGGGCCCGTGAGGCTTTCTTT
14	TRBJ1-1	NA	TRBV6-5	NA	CASSPTEMNTEAFF	TGTGCCAGCAGTCCGACAGAGATGAACACTGAAGCTTTCTTT
14	TRBJ2-2	NA	TRBV24-1	few	CATSDLQLAGELFF	TGTGCCACCAGTGATTTGCAACTAGCCGGGGAGCTGTTTTTT
16	TRBJ2-3	NA	TRBV4-3	NA	CASSQDGGVSTDTQYF	TGCGCCAGCAGCCAAGATGGCGGGGTCAGCACAGATACGCAGTATTTT
13	TRBJ2-1	NA	TRBV5-5	once	CASSFDSYNEQFF	TGTGCCAGCAGCTTCGACAGCTACAATGAGCAGTTCTTC
15	TRBJ2-1	TRBD2	TRBV7-3	NA	CASSLVAGAQNEQFF	TGTGCCAGCAGCTTAGTGGCGGGAGCCCAAAATGAGCAGTTCTTC
12	TRBJ1-1	TRBD1	TRBV30	few	CAWRPDRGEAFF	TGTGCCTGGAGGCCTGACAGGGGTGAAGCTTTCTTT
17	TRBJ2-2	TRBD2	TRBV5-1	once	CASSWKGLAGATGELFF	TGCGCCAGCAGCTGGAAGGGACTAGCGGGAGCCACCGGGGAGCTGTTTTTT
13	TRBJ2-7	TRBD1	TRBV27	NA	CASVGQGDYEQYF	TGTGCCAGCGTCGGACAGGGGGACTACGAGCAGTACTTC
12	TRBJ2-4	NA	TRBV28	NA	CASSPSRNIQYF	TGTGCCAGCAGCCCGTCAAGAAACATTCAGTACTTC
17	TRBJ2-4	NA	TRBV5-1	NA	CASSVGHRGWTKNIQYF	TGCGCCAGCAGCGTGGGACACCGGGGGTGGACCAAAAACATTCAGTACTTC